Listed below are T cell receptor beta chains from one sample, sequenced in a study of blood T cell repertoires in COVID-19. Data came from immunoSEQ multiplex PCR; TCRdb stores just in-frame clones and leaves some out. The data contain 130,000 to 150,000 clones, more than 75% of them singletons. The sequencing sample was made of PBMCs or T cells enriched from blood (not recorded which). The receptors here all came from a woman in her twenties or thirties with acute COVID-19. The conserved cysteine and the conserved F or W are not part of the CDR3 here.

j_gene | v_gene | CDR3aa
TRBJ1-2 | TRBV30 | AWSVLSQGKFGNT
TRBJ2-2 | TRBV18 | ASSPGLAGTGELF
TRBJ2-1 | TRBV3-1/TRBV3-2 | ASSHSELSYNEQF
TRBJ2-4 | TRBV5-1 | ASSASAPVSIQY
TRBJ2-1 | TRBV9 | ASSVAVGAGREGPDEQF
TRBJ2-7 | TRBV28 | ASSSPGEGQANEQY
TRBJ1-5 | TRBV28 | ASRTGDYSNQPQH
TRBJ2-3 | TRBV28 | ASSFLPAGGTRDTQY
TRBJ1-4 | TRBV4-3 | ASSLTGAGGEKLF
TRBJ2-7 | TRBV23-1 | ASSQPTGPFSYEQY
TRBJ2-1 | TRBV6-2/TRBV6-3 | ASSYRGSSYNEQF
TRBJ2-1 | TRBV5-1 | ASSLGDTYNEQF
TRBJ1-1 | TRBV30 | AWKDRLNTEAF
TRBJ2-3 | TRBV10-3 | AIGTAGDTQY
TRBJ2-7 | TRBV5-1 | ASSPRTRSYEQY
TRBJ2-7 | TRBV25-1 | ASSDTGQGAPYEQY
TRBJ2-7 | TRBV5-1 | ASSLGGLVPYEQY
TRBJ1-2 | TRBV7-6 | ASSLLQGYGYT
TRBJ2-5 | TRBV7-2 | ASSHYPFRETQY
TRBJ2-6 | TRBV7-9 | ASSLQASGANVLT
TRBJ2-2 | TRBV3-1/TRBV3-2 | ASSQGPLGGREAGELF
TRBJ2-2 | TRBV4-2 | ASSQVLNTGELF
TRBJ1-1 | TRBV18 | ASSPDSYTEAF
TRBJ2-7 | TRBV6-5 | ASSIRTATYEQY
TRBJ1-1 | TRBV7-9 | ASSLPGFGTEAF
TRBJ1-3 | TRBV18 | ASSLSTGVPAGNTIY
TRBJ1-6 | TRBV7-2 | ASSLENDRVPGYNSPLH
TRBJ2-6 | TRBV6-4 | ASMEDAGANVLT
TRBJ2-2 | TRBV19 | ASSIEEQGANTGELF
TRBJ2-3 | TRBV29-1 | SVVDRGPTDTQY
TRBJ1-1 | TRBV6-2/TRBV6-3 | ASSYSTGSGEAF
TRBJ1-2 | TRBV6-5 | ASSTGAGYT
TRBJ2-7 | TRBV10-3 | AIGGGPSGEQY
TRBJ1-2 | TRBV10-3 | AISERGEGDGYT
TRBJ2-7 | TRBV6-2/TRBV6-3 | ASSQTESYEQY
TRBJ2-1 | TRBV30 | AWSVLNEQF
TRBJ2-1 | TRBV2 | ASSGPWTGLNEQF